Sequencing of this T cell receptor (beta chain) was carried out in a study of blood T cell repertoires in COVID-19. How the authors handled the data: It was from reference gene primer amplification that nucleated cell counts were estimated. TCRdb keeps only in-frame clones here, not all; method: immunoSEQ multiplex PCR. That table gives V, J and clone size, and the DNA gave D and trimming. The sample records 70,000 or so clones, around 90% being singletons. The CDR3 has 15 residues. The V end was cut by 5 bases, the J end by 1 base, with 15 bases between. CDR1 is SGHNT and CDR2 is YYREEE in the germline V gene (reference sequence).

The sample comprised peripheral blood. This clonotype was sampled from a woman older than 75 with active COVID-19. This rearrangement joins TRBV5-4 to TRBJ2-5; D might be TRBD2 (6 bases). CDR3 in amino acids: CASSPMGLGQETQYF. In DNA form, the CDR3 reads TGTGCCAGCAGTCCAATGGGACTGGGCCAAGAGACCCAGTACTTC.